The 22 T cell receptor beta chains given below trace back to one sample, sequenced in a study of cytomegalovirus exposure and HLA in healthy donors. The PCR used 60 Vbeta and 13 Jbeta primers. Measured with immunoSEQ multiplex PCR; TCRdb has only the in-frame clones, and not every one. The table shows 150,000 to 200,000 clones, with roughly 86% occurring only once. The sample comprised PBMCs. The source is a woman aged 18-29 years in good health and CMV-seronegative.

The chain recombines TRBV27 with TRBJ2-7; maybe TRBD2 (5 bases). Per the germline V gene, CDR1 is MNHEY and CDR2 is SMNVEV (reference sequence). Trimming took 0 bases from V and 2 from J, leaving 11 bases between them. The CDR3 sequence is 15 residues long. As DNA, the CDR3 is TGTGCCAGCAGTTTATCGGAGGATGGGGCCTACGAGCAGTACTTC. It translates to CASSLSEDGAYEQYF.

CDR3 in amino acids: CASSLAMANTEAFF. Written as DNA, the CDR3 is TGTGCCAGCAGCTTAGCGATGGCGAACACTGAAGCTTTCTTT. The V call is TRBV7-2, the J call TRBJ1-1; no firm D call. V was cut by 0 bases and J by 1 base, with 6 bases left in between. The CDR3 contains 14 residues. CDR1 is SGHTA and CDR2 is FQGNSA in the germline V gene.

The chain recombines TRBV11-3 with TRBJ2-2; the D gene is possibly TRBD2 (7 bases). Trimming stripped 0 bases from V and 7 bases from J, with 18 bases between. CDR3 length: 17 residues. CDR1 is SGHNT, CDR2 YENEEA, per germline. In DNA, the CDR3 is TGTGCCAGCAGCTTAGACCCCCGCGGGGGCTTGGGCGGGGAGCTGTTTTTT. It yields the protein CASSLDPRGGLGGELFF.

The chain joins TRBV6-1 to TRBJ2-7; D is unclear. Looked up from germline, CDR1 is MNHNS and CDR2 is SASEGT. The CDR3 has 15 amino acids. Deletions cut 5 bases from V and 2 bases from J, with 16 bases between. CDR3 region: CASSPYSDTTYEQYF. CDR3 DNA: TGTGCCAGCAGTCCGTATTCTGACACCACCTACGAGCAGTACTTC.

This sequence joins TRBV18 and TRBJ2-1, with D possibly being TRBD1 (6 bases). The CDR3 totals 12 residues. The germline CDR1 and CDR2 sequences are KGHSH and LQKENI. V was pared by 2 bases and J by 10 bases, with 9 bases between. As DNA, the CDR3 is TGTGCCAGCTCACCAGGGGGCAGGGAGCAGTTCTTC. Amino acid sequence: CASSPGGREQFF. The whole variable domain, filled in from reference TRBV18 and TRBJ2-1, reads NAGVMQNPRHLVRRRGQEARLRCSPMKGHSHVYWYRQLPEEGLKFMVYLQKENIIDESGMPKERFSAEFPKEGPSILRIQQVVRGDSAAYFCASSPGGREQFFGPGTRLTVL.

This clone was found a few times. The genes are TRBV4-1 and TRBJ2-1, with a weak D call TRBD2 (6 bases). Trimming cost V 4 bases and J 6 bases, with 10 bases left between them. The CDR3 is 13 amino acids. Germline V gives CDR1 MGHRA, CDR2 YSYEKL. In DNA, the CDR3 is TGCGCCAGCAGCCTCGGAGGGGTCAATGAGCAGTTCTTC. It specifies CASSLGGVNEQFF.

The CDR3 nucleotides read TGCGCCAGCAGCCCCCGGACAGGGGATTCAGCTTTCTTT. It specifies CASSPRTGDSAFF. The chain uses TRBV5-1 and TRBJ1-1; 9 bases are a match to TRBD1. The germline gives CDR1 SGHRS, CDR2 YFSETQ. The length of the CDR3 is 13 residues. V gave up 4 bases and J gave up 10 bases; unmatched junction bases: 8.

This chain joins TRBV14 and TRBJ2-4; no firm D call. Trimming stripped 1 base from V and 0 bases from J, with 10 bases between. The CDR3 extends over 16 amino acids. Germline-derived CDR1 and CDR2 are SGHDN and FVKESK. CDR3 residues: CASSQGNVLAKNIQYF. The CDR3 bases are TGTGCCAGCAGCCAAGGAAACGTACTAGCCAAAAACATTCAGTACTTC.

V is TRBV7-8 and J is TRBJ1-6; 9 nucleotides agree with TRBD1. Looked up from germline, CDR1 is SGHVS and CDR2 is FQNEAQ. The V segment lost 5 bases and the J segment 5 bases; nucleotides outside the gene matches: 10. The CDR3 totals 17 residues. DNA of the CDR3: TGTGCCAGCAGCCCATGGGGGGGGACAGGGCATAATTCACCCCTCCACTTT. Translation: CASSPWGGTGHNSPLHF.

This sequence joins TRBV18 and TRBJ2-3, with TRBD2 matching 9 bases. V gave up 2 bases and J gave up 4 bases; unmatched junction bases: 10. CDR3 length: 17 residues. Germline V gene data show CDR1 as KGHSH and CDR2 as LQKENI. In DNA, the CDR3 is TGTGCCAGCTCACCATTCGCGGCGGGGGGGCGCTCAGATACGCAGTATTTT. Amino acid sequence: CASSPFAAGGRSDTQYF. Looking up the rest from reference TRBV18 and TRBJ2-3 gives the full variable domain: NAGVMQNPRHLVRRRGQEARLRCSPMKGHSHVYWYRQLPEEGLKFMVYLQKENIIDESGMPKERFSAEFPKEGPSILRIQQVVRGDSAAYFCASSPFAAGGRSDTQYFGPGTRLTVL.

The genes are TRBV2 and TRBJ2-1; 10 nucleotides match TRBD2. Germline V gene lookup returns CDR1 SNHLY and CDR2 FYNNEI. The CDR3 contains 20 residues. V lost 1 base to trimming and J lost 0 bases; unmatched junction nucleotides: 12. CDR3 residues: CASSEVGSGGPPSSYNEQFF. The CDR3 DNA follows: TGTGCCAGCAGTGAAGTCGGTAGCGGGGGGCCCCCGAGCTCCTACAATGAGCAGTTCTTC.

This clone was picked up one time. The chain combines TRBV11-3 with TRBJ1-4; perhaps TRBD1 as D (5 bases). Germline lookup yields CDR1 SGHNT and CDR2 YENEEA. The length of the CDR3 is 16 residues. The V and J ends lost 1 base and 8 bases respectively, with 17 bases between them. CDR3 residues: CASSLVQAVAGEKLFF. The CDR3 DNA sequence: TGTGCCAGCAGCTTAGTGCAGGCGGTAGCAGGGGAAAAACTGTTTTTT.

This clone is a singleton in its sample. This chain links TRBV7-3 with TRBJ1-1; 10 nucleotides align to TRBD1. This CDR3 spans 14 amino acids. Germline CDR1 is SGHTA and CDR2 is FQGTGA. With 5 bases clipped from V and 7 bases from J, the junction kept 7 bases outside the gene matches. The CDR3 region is CASSRSRDRGEAFF. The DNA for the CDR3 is TGTGCCAGCAGCCGGTCCCGGGACAGGGGTGAAGCTTTCTTT.

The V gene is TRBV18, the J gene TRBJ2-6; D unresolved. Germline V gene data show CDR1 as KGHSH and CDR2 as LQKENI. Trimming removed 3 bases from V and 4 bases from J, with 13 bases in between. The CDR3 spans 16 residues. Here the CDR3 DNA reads TGTGCCAGCTCACCCGTCCTGGGCCCCGGGGCCAACGTCCTGACTTTC. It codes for CASSPVLGPGANVLTF.

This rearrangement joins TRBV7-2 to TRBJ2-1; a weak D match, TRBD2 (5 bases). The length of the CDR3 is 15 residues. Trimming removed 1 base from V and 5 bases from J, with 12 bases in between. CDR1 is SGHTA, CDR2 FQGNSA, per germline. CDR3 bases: TGTGCCAGCAGCTTAGGTCTCAGCGGTCACAATGAGCAGTTCTTC. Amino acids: CASSLGLSGHNEQFF.

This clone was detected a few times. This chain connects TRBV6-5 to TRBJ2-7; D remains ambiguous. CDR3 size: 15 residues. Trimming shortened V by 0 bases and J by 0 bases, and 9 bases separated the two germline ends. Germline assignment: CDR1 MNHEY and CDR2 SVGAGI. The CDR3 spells CASSYSAGSSYEQYF. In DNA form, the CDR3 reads TGTGCCAGCAGTTACTCTGCAGGTAGCTCCTACGAGCAGTACTTC.

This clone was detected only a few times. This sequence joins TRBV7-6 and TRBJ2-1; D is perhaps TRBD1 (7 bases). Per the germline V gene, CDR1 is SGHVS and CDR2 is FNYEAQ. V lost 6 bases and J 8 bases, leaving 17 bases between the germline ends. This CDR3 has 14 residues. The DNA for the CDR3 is TGTGCCAGCAGTGAGGGGGCGGCTAGCGATGAGCAGTTCTTC. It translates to CASSEGAASDEQFF.

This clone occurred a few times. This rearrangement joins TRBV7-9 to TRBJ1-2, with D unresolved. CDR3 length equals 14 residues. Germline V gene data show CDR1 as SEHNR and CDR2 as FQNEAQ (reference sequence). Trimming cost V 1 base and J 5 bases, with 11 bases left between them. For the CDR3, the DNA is TGTGCCAGCAGCTTAGAACACTACAAGTATGGCTACACCTTC. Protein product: CASSLEHYKYGYTF.

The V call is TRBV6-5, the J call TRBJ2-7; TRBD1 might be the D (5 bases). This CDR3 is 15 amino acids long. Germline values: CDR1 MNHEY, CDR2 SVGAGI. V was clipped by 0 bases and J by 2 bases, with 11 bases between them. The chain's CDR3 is CASSYSKGSPYEQYF. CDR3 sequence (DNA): TGTGCCAGCAGTTACTCGAAGGGGTCTCCCTACGAGCAGTACTTC.

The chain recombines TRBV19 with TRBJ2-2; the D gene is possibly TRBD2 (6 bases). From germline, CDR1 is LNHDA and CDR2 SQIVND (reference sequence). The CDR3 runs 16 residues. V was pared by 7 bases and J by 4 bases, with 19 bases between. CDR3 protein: CASNIRGGTITGELFF. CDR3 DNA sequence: TGTGCCAGTAATATTAGGGGCGGGACCATCACCGGGGAGCTGTTTTTT.

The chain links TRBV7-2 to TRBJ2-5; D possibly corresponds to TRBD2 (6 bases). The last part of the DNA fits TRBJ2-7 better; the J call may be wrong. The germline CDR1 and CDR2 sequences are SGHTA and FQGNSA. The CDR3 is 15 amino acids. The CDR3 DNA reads TGTGCCAGCAGCTTAGGGAGGGGTTCAACCTACGAGCAGTACTTC. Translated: CASSLGRGSTYEQYF.

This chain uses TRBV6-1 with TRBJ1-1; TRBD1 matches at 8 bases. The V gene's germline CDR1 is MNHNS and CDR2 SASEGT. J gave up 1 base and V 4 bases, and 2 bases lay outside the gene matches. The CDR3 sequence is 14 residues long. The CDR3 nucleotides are TGTGCCAGCAGTGTGGGACAGGAGAACACTGAAGCTTTCTTT. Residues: CASSVGQENTEAFF.